The 4 T cell receptor beta chains below all came from one sample that was sequenced in a study of technical replicates of blood from a handful of donors. Repertoires were generated with immunoSEQ multiplex PCR, while TCRdb's copy carries only in-frame clones and drops some. The sample records 75,000 to 95,000 clones, around nine tenths being singletons. The sample consisted of T cells isolated from PBMCs. Every receptor here comes from a human donor in good health.

This clone has just a few counts. The CDR3: CASSFGTGNTEAFF. The CDR3 DNA is TGCGCCAGCAGCTTCGGGACAGGGAACACTGAAGCTTTCTTT. This chain uses TRBV5-1 with TRBJ1-1, with TRBD1 identical over 8 bases. This CDR3 contains 14 residues. The germline gives CDR1 SGHRS, CDR2 YFSETQ. V lost 2 bases and J lost 1; bases outside the gene matches: 1.

The chain carries TRBV2 and TRBJ2-3, with TRBD2 as a possible D gene (5 bases). This CDR3 has 17 amino acids. From germline, CDR1 is SNHLY and CDR2 FYNNEI. Trimming took 3 bases from V and 0 from J, leaving 16 bases between them. The CDR3 loop is CASSDSVRRASTDTQYF. The DNA of the CDR3 is TGTGCCAGCAGTGATAGTGTTCGGCGGGCCAGCACAGATACGCAGTATTTT.

The genes are TRBV5-8 and TRBJ1-6; possibly TRBD1 for D (6 bases). CDR1 SGHTS and CDR2 YDEGEE come from the germline V gene. CDR3 length: 16 residues. V shed 3 bases and J shed 4 bases, with 14 bases lying between them. This CDR3 is CASSSSQGVYNSPLHF. The CDR3 DNA follows: TGTGCCAGCAGCTCCTCACAGGGTGTGTATAATTCACCCCTCCACTTT. Complete variable domain (other parts from reference TRBV5-8 and TRBJ1-6): EAGVTQSPTHLIKTRGQQATLRCSPISGHTSVYWYQQALGLGLQFLLWYDEGEERNRGNFPPRFSGRQFPNYSSELNVNALELEDSALYLCASSSSQGVYNSPLHFGNGTRLTVT.

V and J are TRBV5-1 and TRBJ2-2; D is undetermined. The CDR3 sequence is 12 residues long. Germline V gene lookup returns CDR1 SGHRS and CDR2 YFSETQ. The V and J ends lost 7 bases and 5 bases respectively, with 9 bases between them. CDR3 DNA sequence: TGCGCCAGCGCGCCAGCGACCGGGGAGCTGTTTTTT. It is translated as CASAPATGELFF.